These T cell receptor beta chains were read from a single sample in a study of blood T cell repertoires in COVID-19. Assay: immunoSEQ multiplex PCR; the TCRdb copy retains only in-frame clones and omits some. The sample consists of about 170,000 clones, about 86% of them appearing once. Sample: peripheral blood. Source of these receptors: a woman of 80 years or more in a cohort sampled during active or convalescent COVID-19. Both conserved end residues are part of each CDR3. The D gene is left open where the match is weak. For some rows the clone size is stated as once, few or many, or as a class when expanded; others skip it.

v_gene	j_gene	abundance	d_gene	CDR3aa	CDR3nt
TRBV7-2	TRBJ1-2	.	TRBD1	CASSPQGAGGYTF	TGTGCCAGCAGCCCACAGGGGGCAGGTGGCTACACCTTC
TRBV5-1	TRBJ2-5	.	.	CASSPRDSQETQYF	TGCGCCAGCAGCCCCCGGGACTCCCAAGAGACCCAGTACTTC
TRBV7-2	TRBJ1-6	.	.	CASSSNSPLHF	TGTGCCAGCAGCTCAAATTCACCCCTCCACTTT
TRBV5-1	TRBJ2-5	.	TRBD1	CASSLVGTGVTETQYF	TGCGCCAGCAGCTTGGTAGGGACAGGGGTGACAGAGACCCAGTACTTC
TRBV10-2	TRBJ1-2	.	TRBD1	CASNLDRDYGYTF	TGCGCCAGCAATTTGGACAGGGACTATGGCTACACCTTC
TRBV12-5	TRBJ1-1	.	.	CASGLGQDGEAFF	TGTGCTAGTGGTTTGGGACAGGACGGGGAAGCTTTCTTT
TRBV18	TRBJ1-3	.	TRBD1	CASSPQGGTGYSGNTIYF	TGTGCCAGCTCACCACAAGGAGGGACAGGGTACTCTGGAAACACCATATATTTT
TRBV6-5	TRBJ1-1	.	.	CASSKSSEAFF	TGTGCCAGCAGTAAATCTAGTGAAGCTTTCTTT
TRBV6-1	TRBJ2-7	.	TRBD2	CASSGAGGSSYEQYF	TGTGCCAGCAGTGGAGCGGGGGGGAGCTCCTACGAGCAGTACTTC
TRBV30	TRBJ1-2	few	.	CAWSGTAYGYTF	TGTGCCTGGAGTGGGACAGCCTATGGCTACACCTTC
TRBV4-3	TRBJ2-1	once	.	CASSPGTLYNEQFF	TGCGCCAGCAGCCCAGGGACACTTTACAATGAGCAGTTCTTC
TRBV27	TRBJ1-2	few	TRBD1	CASSSWDRGGYTF	TGTGCCAGCAGTTCTTGGGACAGGGGTGGCTACACCTTC
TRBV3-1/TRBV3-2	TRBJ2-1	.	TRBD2	CASSHSRKLAGYNEQFF	TGTGCCAGCAGCCATTCCCGGAAACTAGCGGGGTACAATGAGCAGTTCTTC
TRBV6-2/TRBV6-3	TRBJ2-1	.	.	CASSYTAGRTYNEQFF	TGTGCCAGCAGTTACACGGCAGGGCGAACCTACAATGAGCAGTTCTTC
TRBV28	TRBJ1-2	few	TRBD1	CASSLGPDRGYGYTF	TGTGCCAGCAGTTTGGGACCAGACAGGGGCTATGGCTACACCTTC
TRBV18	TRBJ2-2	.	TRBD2	CASSPASGRAGTGELFF	TGTGCCAGCTCACCAGCTAGCGGGAGGGCCGGGACCGGGGAGCTGTTTTTT
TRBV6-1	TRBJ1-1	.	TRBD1	CASSVDREGVWADTEAFF	TGTGCCAGCAGTGTGGACAGGGAGGGTGTTTGGGCGGACACTGAAGCTTTCTTT
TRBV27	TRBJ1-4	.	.	CASSYQGRDEKLFF	TGTGCCAGCAGTTATCAGGGGAGAGATGAAAAACTGTTTTTT
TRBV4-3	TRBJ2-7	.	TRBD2	CASSQESGGGASEQYF	TGCGCCAGCAGCCAAGAAAGCGGCGGGGGGGCCTCCGAGCAGTACTTC
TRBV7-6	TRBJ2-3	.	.	CASSLERADTQYF	TGTGCCAGCAGCTTAGAGAGGGCAGATACGCAGTATTTT
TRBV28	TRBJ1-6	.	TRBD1	CASSSGQPSPLHF	TGTGCCAGCAGTTCGGGACAGCCTTCACCCCTCCACTTT
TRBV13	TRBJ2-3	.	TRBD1	CASSLTGWQTASTDTQYF	TGTGCCAGCAGCTTGACAGGGTGGCAGACAGCTAGCACAGATACGCAGTATTTT
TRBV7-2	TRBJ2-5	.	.	CASSPQVGQAETQYF	TGTGCCAGCAGCCCCCAAGTGGGGCAGGCGGAGACCCAGTACTTC
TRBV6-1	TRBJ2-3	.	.	CASSEASLAWGYF	TGTGCCAGCAGTGAAGCGAGTCTAGCATGGGGGTATTTT
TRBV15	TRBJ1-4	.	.	CATSRSRQQNEKLFF	TGTGCCACCAGCAGGAGTAGACAGCAGAATGAAAAACTGTTTTTT
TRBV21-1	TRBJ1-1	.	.	CASTPSSPPLYFDSAREAFF	TGTGCCAGCACCCCAAGTTCCCCCCCGCTCTACTTCGACAGTGCACGGGAAGCTTTCTTT
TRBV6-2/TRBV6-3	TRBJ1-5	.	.	CASSYSKGLSQPQHF	TGTGCCAGCAGTTACTCGAAGGGGCTAAGTCAGCCCCAGCATTTT
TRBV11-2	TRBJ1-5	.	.	CASSLLSGSNQPQHF	TGTGCCAGCAGCTTATTATCCGGGAGCAATCAGCCCCAGCATTTT
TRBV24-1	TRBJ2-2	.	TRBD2	CATSDPSTGGRAGELFF	TGTGCCACCAGTGATCCCTCAACCGGCGGGAGAGCCGGGGAGCTGTTTTTT
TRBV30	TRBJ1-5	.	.	CAWNDSPNQPQHF	TGTGCCTGGAACGACAGTCCCAATCAGCCCCAGCATTTT
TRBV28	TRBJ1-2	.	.	CASTTARYGYTF	TGTGCCAGCACTACAGCAAGGTATGGCTACACCTTC
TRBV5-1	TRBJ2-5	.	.	CASSRRGIGETQYF	TGCGCCAGCAGCCGACGAGGGATTGGGGAGACCCAGTACTTC
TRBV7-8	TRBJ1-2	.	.	CASSRTENYGYTF	TGTGCCAGCAGCCGGACAGAGAACTATGGCTACACCTTC
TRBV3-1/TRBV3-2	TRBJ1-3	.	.	CASSQVRVRPGNTIYF	TGTGCCAGCAGCCAAGTCAGGGTGCGTCCTGGAAACACCATATATTTT
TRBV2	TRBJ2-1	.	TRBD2	CASSPSAGGPDEQFF	TGTGCCAGCAGCCCCTCTGCGGGAGGGCCGGATGAGCAGTTCTTC
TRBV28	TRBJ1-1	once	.	CASITSGAGKTEAFF	TGTGCCAGCATTACCTCCGGGGCGGGAAAGACTGAAGCTTTCTTT
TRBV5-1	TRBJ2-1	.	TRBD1	CASSRTGGSLISSYNEQFF	TGCGCCAGCAGCAGGACAGGGGGCAGTTTAATAAGCTCCTACAATGAGCAGTTCTTC
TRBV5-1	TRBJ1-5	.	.	CASSLTAGDGGPQHF	TGCGCCAGCAGCTTGACGGCAGGGGATGGGGGGCCCCAGCATTTT
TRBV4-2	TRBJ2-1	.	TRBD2	CASSQETGGFLDNEQFF	TGTGCCAGCAGCCAAGAGACGGGAGGTTTCCTAGACAATGAGCAGTTCTTC
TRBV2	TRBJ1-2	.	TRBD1	CASSLGQGGYGYTF	TGTGCCAGCAGCCTCGGACAGGGCGGCTATGGCTACACCTTC
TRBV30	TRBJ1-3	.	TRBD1	CAWRDRGAGNTIYF	TGTGCCTGGAGAGACAGGGGGGCCGGAAACACCATATATTTT
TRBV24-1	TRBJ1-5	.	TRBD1	CATSEGTGVDQPQHF	TGTGCCACCAGTGAAGGGACAGGGGTCGATCAGCCCCAGCATTTT
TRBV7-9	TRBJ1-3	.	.	CASSTPQGRSGNTIYF	TGTGCCAGCAGCACCCCTCAGGGGCGCTCTGGAAACACCATATATTTT
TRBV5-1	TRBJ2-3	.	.	CASSGGISTDTQYF	TGCGCCAGCAGCGGCGGGATTTCCACAGATACGCAGTATTTT
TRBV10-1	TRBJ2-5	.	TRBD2	CATSSGSQETQYF	TGCGCCACCTCTAGCGGCTCCCAAGAGACCCAGTACTTC
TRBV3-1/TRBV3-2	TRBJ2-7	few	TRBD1	CASRQTYRGRNEQYF	TGTGCCAGCAGGCAGACCTACAGGGGGCGGAACGAGCAGTACTTC
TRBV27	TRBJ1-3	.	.	CASRSTGAGNTIYF	TGTGCCAGCAGGTCGACAGGCGCTGGAAACACCATATATTTT
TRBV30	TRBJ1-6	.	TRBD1	CAWSRGQGGSPLHF	TGTGCCTGGAGTAGAGGACAGGGTGGTTCACCCCTCCACTTT
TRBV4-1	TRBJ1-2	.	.	CASRSFNYGYTF	TGCGCCAGCAGGTCTTTTAACTATGGCTACACCTTC
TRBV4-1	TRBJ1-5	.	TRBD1	CASSQGQGDQPQHF	TGCGCCAGCAGCCAGGGACAGGGGGATCAGCCCCAGCATTTT
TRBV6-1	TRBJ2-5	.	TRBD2	CASSEARFGLATQETQYF	TGTGCCAGCAGTGAAGCGCGCTTTGGACTAGCGACCCAAGAGACCCAGTACTTC
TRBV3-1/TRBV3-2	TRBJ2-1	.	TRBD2	CASSLREGGYNEQFF	TGTGCCAGCAGCTTACGGGAGGGTGGCTACAATGAGCAGTTCTTC
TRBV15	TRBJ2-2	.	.	CATSRSRNSNTGELFF	TGTGCCACCAGCAGGTCCAGGAACTCGAACACCGGGGAGCTGTTTTTT